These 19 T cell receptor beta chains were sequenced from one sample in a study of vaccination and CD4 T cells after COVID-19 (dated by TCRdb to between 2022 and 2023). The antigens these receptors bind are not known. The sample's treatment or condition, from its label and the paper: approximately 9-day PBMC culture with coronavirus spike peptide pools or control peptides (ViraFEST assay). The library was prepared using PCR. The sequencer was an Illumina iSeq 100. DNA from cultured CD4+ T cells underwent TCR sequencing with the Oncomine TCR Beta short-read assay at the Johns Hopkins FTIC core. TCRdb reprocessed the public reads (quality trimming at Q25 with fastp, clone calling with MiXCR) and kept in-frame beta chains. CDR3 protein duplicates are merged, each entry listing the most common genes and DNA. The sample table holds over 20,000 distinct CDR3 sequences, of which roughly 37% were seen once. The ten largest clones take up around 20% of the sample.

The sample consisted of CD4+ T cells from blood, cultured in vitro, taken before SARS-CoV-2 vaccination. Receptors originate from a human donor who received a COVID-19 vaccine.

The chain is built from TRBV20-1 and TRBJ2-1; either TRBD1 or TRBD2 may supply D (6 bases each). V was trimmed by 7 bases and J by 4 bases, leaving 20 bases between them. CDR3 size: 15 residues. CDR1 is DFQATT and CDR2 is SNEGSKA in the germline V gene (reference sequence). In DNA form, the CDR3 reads TGCAGTGTGAGATGGGGGGCGGAATTATACAATGAGCAGTTCTTC. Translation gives CSVRWGAELYNEQFF.

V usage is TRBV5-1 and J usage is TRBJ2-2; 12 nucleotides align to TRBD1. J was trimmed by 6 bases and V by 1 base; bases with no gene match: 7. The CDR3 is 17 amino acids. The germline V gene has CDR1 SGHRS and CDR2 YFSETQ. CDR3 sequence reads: CASSLFVGDRGPGELFF. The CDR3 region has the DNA TGCGCCAGCAGCTTGTTCGTCGGGGACAGGGGGCCCGGGGAGCTGTTTTTT.

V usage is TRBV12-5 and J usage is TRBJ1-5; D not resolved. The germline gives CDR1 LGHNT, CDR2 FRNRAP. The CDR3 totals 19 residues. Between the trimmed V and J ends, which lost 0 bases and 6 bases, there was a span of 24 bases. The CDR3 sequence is CASGLVLGVGRAEGQPQHF. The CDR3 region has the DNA TGTGCTAGTGGTTTGGTACTAGGTGTAGGGAGGGCGGAAGGTCAGCCCCAGCATTTT.

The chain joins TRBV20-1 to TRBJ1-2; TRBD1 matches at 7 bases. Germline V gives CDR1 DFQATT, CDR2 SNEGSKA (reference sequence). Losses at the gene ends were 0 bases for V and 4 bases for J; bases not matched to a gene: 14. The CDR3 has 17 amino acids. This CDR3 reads CSARDGRGHTSPYGYTF. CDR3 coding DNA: TGCAGTGCTAGAGATGGGAGGGGGCATACCTCTCCCTATGGCTACACCTTC.

The CDR3 DNA reads TGCGCCAGCAGCTTGGCCAGGGGCGGGGCCCACCAAGAGACCCAGTACTTC. Encoded protein: CASSLARGGAHQETQYF. This chain connects TRBV5-1 to TRBJ2-5; D possibly matches TRBD1 or TRBD2 (6 bases each). The CDR3 runs 17 residues. Germline values: CDR1 SGHRS, CDR2 YFSETQ. V lost 0 bases, J lost 0 bases, and 15 bases lay in between.

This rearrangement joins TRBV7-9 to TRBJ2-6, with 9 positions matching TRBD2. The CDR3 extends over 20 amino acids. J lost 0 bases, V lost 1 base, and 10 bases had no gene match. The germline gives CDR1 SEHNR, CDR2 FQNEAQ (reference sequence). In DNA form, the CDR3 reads TGTGCCAGCAGCTTAGTGCGGGGGACTAGCCGTTTCTCTGGGGCCAACGTCCTGACTTTC. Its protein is CASSLVRGTSRFSGANVLTF.

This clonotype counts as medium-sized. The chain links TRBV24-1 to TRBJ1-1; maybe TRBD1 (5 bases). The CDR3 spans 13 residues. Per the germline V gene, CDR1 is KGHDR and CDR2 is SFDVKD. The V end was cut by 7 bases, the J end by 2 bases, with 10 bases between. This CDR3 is CATSRDLNTEAFF. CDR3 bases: TGTGCCACCAGCCGGGACCTCAACACTGAAGCTTTCTTT.

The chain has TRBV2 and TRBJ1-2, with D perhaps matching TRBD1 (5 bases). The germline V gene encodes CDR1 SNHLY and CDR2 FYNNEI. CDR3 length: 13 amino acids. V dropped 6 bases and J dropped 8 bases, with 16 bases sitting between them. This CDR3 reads CASSAGQNSGYTF. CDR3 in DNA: TGTGCCAGCAGCGCCGGACAAAATAGCGGCTACACCTTC.

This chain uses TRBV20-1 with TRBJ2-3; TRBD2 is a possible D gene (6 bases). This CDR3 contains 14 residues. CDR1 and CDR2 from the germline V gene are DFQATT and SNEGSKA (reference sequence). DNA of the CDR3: TGCAGCCCTGTCCTAGCGCTCAGCACAGATACGCAGTATTTT. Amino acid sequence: CSPVLALSTDTQYF.

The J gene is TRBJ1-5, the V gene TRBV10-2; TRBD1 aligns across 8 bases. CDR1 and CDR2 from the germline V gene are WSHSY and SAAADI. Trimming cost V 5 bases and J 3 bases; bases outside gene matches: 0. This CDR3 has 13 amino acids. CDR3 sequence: CASSQGANQPQHF. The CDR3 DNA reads TGCGCCAGCAGTCAGGGGGCCAATCAGCCCCAGCATTTT.

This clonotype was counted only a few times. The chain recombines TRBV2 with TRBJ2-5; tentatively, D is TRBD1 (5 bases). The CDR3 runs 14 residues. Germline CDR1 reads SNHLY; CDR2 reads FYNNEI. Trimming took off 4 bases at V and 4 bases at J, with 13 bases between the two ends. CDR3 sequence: CASSGTRVGETQYF. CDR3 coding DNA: TGTGCCAGCAGTGGAACCAGGGTAGGAGAGACCCAGTACTTC. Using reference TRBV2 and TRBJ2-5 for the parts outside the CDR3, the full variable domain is EPEVTQTPSHQVTQMGQEVILRCVPISNHLYFYWYRQILGQKVEFLVSFYNNEISEKSEIFDDQFSVERPDGSNFTLKIRSTKLEDSAMYFCASSGTRVGETQYFGPGTRLLVL.

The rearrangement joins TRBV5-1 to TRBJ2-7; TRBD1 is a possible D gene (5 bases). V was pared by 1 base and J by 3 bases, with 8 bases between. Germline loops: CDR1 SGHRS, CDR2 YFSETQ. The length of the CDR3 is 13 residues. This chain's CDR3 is CASSLQGRYEQYF. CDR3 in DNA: TGCGCCAGCAGCTTGCAGGGCCGCTACGAGCAGTACTTC. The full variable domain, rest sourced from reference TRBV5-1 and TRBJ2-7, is KAGVTQTPRYLIKTRGQQVTLSCSPISGHRSVSWYQQTPGQGLQFLFEYFSETQRNKGNFPGRFSGRQFSNSRSEMNVSTLELGDSALYLCASSLQGRYEQYFGPGTRLTVT.

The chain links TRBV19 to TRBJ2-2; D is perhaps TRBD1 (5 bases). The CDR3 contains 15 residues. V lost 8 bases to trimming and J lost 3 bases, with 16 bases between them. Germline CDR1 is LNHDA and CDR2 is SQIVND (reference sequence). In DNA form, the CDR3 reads TGTGCCAGTCGTTCGGACAATTACGACACCGGGGAGCTGTTTTTT. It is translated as CASRSDNYDTGELFF.

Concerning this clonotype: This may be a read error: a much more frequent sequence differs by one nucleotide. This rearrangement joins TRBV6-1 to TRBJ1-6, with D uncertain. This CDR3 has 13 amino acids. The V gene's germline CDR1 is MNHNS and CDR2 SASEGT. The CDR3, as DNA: TGTACCAGCATCGAAAGGGATAATTCACCCCTCCACTTT. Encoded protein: CTSIERDNSPLHF.

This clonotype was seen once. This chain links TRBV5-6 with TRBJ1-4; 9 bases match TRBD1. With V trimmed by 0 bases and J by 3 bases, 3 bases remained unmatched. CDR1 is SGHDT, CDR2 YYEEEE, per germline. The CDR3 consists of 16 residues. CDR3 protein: CASSLDRGLSNEKLFF. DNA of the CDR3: TGTGCCAGCAGCTTGGACAGGGGGCTTTCTAATGAAAAACTGTTTTTT.

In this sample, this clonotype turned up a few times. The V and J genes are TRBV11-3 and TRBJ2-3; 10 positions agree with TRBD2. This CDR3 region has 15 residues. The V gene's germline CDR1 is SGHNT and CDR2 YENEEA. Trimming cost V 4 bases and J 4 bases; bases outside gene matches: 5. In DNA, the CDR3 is TGTGCCAGCAGCTACGGGACTAGCGACGCAGATACGCAGTATTTT. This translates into CASSYGTSDADTQYF.

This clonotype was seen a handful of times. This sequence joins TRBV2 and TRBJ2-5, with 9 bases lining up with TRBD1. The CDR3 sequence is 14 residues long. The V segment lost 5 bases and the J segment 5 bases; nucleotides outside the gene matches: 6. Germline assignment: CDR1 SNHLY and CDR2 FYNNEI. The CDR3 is CASSQGTGTETQYF. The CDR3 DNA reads TGTGCCAGCAGTCAGGGGACAGGGACGGAGACCCAGTACTTC.

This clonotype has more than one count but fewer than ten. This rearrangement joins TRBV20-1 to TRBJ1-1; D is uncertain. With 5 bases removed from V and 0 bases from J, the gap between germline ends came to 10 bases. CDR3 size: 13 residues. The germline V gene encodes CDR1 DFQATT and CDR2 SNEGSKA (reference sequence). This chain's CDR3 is CSAVGPMNTEAFF. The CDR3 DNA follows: TGCAGTGCTGTCGGGCCCATGAACACTGAAGCTTTCTTT.

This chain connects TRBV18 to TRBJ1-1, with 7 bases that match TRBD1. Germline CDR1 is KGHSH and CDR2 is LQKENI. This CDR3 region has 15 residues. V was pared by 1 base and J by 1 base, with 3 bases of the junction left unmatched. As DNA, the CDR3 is TGTGCCAGCTCACCACAGGGGGCAGAGAACACTGAAGCTTTCTTT. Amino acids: CASSPQGAENTEAFF.